Each of the 20 T cell receptor beta chains below was sequenced from the same sample in a study of T cell responses to AZD1222 COVID-19 vaccine. Sequencing was performed with immunoSEQ multiplex PCR; in TCRdb, only in-frame clones are kept and a portion is missing. The sample lists tens of thousands of clones; around 90% were seen once. The sample in question was peripheral blood, obtained on day 0 of MenACWY control vaccination. These TCRs come from an adult in good health.

The chain has TRBV27 and TRBJ2-1, with a tentative D call TRBD2 (5 bases). Trimming took 4 bases from V and 2 from J, leaving 9 bases between them. The germline V gene has CDR1 MNHEY and CDR2 SMNVEV (reference sequence). This CDR3 has 14 amino acids. The CDR3 DNA reads TGTGCCAGCAGTTCCCTAGCCCCCTACAATGAGCAGTTCTTC. Its translation: CASSSLAPYNEQFF.

This chain uses TRBV5-4 with TRBJ2-1; 7 bases match TRBD2. Germline trimming cut 5 bases from V and 1 base from J; bases unmatched to any gene: 3. CDR3 size: 14 residues. CDR1 is SGHNT, CDR2 YYREEE, per germline (reference sequence). CDR3 sequence (DNA): TGTGCCAGCAGAGGGGAGGGGTCCTACAATGAGCAGTTCTTC. This codes for CASRGEGSYNEQFF.

The chain has TRBV15 and TRBJ2-2, with 8 positions matching TRBD2. With V trimmed by 0 bases and J by 4 bases, 7 bases remained unmatched. There are 17 residues in the CDR3. Germline assignment: CDR1 LNHNV and CDR2 YYDKDF (reference sequence). The CDR3 reads CATSRDPSGRGTGELFF. The CDR3 DNA reads as TGTGCCACCAGCAGAGATCCCAGCGGGAGAGGCACCGGGGAGCTGTTTTTT.

CDR3 sequence: CASRTTGRDEKLFF. Here the CDR3 DNA reads TGTGCCAGTAGGACCACAGGGAGGGATGAAAAACTGTTTTTT. The gene calls are TRBV19 and TRBJ1-4; the D gene is possibly TRBD1 (6 bases). CDR1 and CDR2 (germline): LNHDA, SQIVND (reference sequence). The V end lost 6 bases, the J end lost 6 bases, and 14 bases lay between the germline ends. The CDR3 consists of 14 residues.

V usage is TRBV6-5 and J usage is TRBJ2-7; either TRBD1 or TRBD2 may fit D (5 bases each). Germline V lookup: CDR1 MNHEY, CDR2 SVGAGI. The CDR3 is made up of 11 amino acids. Trimming took 11 bases from V and 6 from J, leaving 14 bases between them. DNA for the CDR3: TGTGCCGCCCGGGGCAACGGCGAGCAGTACTTC. This gives the protein CAARGNGEQYF.

This rearrangement joins TRBV7-2 to TRBJ1-3; D remains ambiguous. The CDR3 has 16 residues. Trimming took off 8 bases at V and 0 bases at J, with 17 bases between the two ends. Per the germline V gene, CDR1 is SGHTA and CDR2 is FQGNSA. As DNA, the CDR3 is TGTGCCAGCTCGGCGCAAGCCCTCCCCTCTGGAAACACCATATATTTT. Encoded protein: CASSAQALPSGNTIYF.

The chain recombines TRBV6-5 with TRBJ1-5, with D maybe TRBD1 (6 bases). V was pared by 3 bases and J by 6 bases, with 15 bases between. This CDR3 is built from 15 residues. The germline CDR1 and CDR2 sequences are MNHEY and SVGAGI. CDR3 in amino acids: CASSYRGGVGQPQHF. In nucleotides, the CDR3 is TGTGCCAGCAGTTATAGAGGGGGTGTGGGTCAGCCCCAGCATTTT.

This chain connects TRBV21-1 to TRBJ2-7; the table's D gene call, TRBD2, was not cross checked with the DNA. TRBV21-1 is recorded as a pseudogene. The CDR3 loop spans 17 amino acids. The CDR3 protein is CASSKGRTKNAAYEQYF. The CDR3 nucleotides read TGTGCCAGCAGCAAAGGACGGACTAAAAATGCAGCCTACGAGCAGTACTTC.

In nucleotides, the CDR3 is TGTGCCAGCAGCGAACCTGGGGATACGCAGTATTTT. Amino acid sequence: CASSEPGDTQYF. The chain links TRBV11-3 to TRBJ2-3; unclear D gene. The length of the CDR3 is 12 residues. V lost 5 bases and J 6 bases, leaving 9 bases between the germline ends. Germline assignment: CDR1 SGHNT and CDR2 YENEEA.

This chain links TRBV6-2 or TRBV6-3 with TRBJ1-1; TRBD1 aligns across 7 bases. Germline-derived CDR1 and CDR2 are MNHEY and SVGEGT. The CDR3 has 13 residues. The junction had 4 bases not matched to a gene; V was cut back by 4 bases and J by 5 bases. Written as DNA, the CDR3 is TGTGCCAGCAGTTTGGACAGGTGGACTGAAGCTTTCTTT. Protein sequence: CASSLDRWTEAFF.

The chain has TRBV19 and TRBJ1-1, with D tentatively TRBD1 (6 bases). The CDR3 has 13 residues. Trimming left V 7 bases short and J 1 base short, with 10 bases between. Germline CDR1 reads LNHDA; CDR2 reads SQIVND (reference sequence). DNA for the CDR3: TGTGCCAGTACCAAGGGGGGGAACACTGAAGCTTTCTTT. Amino acids: CASTKGGNTEAFF. Supplemented by reference TRBV19 and TRBJ1-1, the full variable domain reads DGGITQSPKYLFRKEGQNVTLSCEQNLNHDAMYWYRQDPGQGLRLIYYSQIVNDFQKGDIAEGYSVSREKKESFPLTVTSAQKNPTAFYLCASTKGGNTEAFFGQGTRLTVV.

J is TRBJ2-7 and V is TRBV19; 8 bases align to TRBD1. V lost 1 base and J lost 1; bases outside the gene matches: 3. CDR1 is LNHDA and CDR2 is SQIVND in the germline V gene (reference sequence). The CDR3 sequence is 15 residues long. CDR3 in DNA: TGTGCCAGTAGTATAGGGACAGGGAGGTCCTACGAGCAGTACTTC. Its protein product is CASSIGTGRSYEQYF. The full variable domain, in which reference TRBV19 and TRBJ2-7 provide the parts outside the CDR3, is DGGITQSPKYLFRKEGQNVTLSCEQNLNHDAMYWYRQDPGQGLRLIYYSQIVNDFQKGDIAEGYSVSREKKESFPLTVTSAQKNPTAFYLCASSIGTGRSYEQYFGPGTRLTVT.

The CDR3 loop is CASSLEGISYNEQFF. DNA of the CDR3: TGTGCCAGCAGCTTAGAGGGCATAAGCTACAATGAGCAGTTCTTC. The chain has TRBV7-8 and TRBJ2-1; no clear D. V lost 1 base and J 3 bases, leaving 10 bases between the germline ends. This CDR3 has 15 amino acids. Looked up from germline, CDR1 is SGHVS and CDR2 is FQNEAQ.

The chain employs TRBV6-5 and TRBJ1-3, with a weak D call TRBD1 (6 bases). The V gene's germline CDR1 is MNHEY and CDR2 SVGAGI. The CDR3 runs to 14 residues. V lost 6 bases and J lost 2, with 11 bases in between. The DNA of the CDR3 is TGTGCCAGCAGCTACGGGGGCGCTGGAAACACCATATATTTT. Protein: CASSYGGAGNTIYF.

V and J are TRBV5-4 and TRBJ2-1, with 10 bases identical to TRBD1. The ends lost 3 bases at V and 8 bases at J; junction bases unmatched: 14. This CDR3 is built from 17 residues. Per germline, CDR1 SGHNT and CDR2 YYREEE (reference sequence). The CDR3 sequence: CASSYLTGGPSGDEQFF. CDR3 nucleotides: TGTGCCAGCAGCTACTTGACAGGGGGCCCTTCGGGGGATGAGCAGTTCTTC.

The V and J genes are TRBV27 and TRBJ2-3, with D tentatively TRBD1 or TRBD2 (5 bases each). Germline values: CDR1 MNHEY, CDR2 SMNVEV (reference sequence). Trimming took 8 bases from V and 3 from J, leaving 18 bases between them. The CDR3 totals 15 residues. The CDR3 nucleotides read TGTGCCAGCGCACGGGTGGGGACGGAAACAGATACGCAGTATTTT. Translated, it gives CASARVGTETDTQYF.

This chain links TRBV19 with TRBJ1-3, with TRBD1 as a possible D gene (5 bases). Trimming took 3 bases from V and 2 from J, leaving 8 bases between them. The CDR3 is 14 residues long. The germline V gene has CDR1 LNHDA and CDR2 SQIVND (reference sequence). For the CDR3, the DNA is TGTGCCAGTAGTATCACAGGTCCTGGAAACACCATATATTTT. It encodes CASSITGPGNTIYF.

The gene calls are TRBV10-3 and TRBJ1-2; D remains ambiguous. Germline assignment: CDR1 ENHRY and CDR2 SYGVKD. The V end lost 0 bases, the J end lost 6 bases, and 11 bases lay between the germline ends. CDR3 size: 14 residues. The CDR3 DNA sequence: TGTGCCATCAGTGAGTCTCGGGAAGCCCATGGCTACACCTTC. This codes for CAISESREAHGYTF.

By share of the sample, this clone is medium-sized. This chain connects TRBV7-5 to TRBJ2-7; TRBD1 reflects the table's D call only, with no check against the DNA. TRBV7-5 corresponds to a pseudogene. The CDR3 loop spans 16 amino acids. For the CDR3, the DNA is TGTGTCAGAACCCTAAGGGCAGGACAGGGCACTTACGAGCAGTACTTC. It translates to CVRTLRAGQGTYEQYF.

The chain has TRBV6-1 and TRBJ1-2; 8 bases line up with TRBD1. The V segment lost 3 bases and the J segment 6 bases; nucleotides outside the gene matches: 6. Germline values: CDR1 MNHNS, CDR2 SASEGT. The CDR3 has 14 residues. CDR3 in amino acids: CASSDDRGGNGYTF. CDR3 bases: TGTGCCAGCAGTGACGACAGGGGCGGTAATGGCTACACCTTC.